Given below is one T cell receptor (beta chain) in context. Antigen specificity is unknown. The data derive from a study of vaccination effects on CD4 cells after COVID-19. Study results and caveats: Vaccine- and infection-induced clones showed marked clonal contraction late following vaccination. Nearly all vaccine-induced clones in healthy recipients recognized only SARS-CoV-2.

Culture proceeded for 9 to 11 days, and CD4+ T cells were then isolated. Two-dose BNT162b2 or mRNA-1273 vaccination was given to participants. Prior SARS-CoV-2 infection was absent in the vaccine recipients, as shown by negative nucleocapsid antibodies. Germline V CDR1 and CDR2: MNHEY, SVGAGI. With 7 bases clipped from V and 3 bases from J, the junction kept 3 bases outside the gene matches. This CDR3 spans 13 amino acids. Profiled with immunoSEQ multiplex PCR; TCRdb holds only in-frame clones, not every one. The table lists approximately 70,000 clones, roughly 75% of them singletons. Specimen: CD4+ T cells from PBMCs cultured without peptide, collected after COVID-19 vaccination. The TCR originated in a human donor who received a COVID-19 vaccine. The chain has TRBV6-5 and TRBJ1-1; 9 nucleotides line up with TRBD1. The CDR3 is CASTRQGDTEAFF. The CDR3 DNA is TGTGCCAGCACCAGACAGGGGGACACTGAAGCTTTCTTT.